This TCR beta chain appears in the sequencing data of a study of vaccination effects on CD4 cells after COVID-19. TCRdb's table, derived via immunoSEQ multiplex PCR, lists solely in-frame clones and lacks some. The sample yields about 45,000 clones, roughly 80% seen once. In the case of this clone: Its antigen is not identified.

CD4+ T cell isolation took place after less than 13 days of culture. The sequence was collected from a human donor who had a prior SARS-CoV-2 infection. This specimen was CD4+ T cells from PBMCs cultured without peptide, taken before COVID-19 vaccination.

DNA for the CDR3: TGTGCCAGCAGCTTAACGGAGGCCGGGACTAGCGGGAGCACAGATACGCAGTATTTT. Amino acids: CASSLTEAGTSGSTDTQYF. The rearrangement uses TRBV7-3 and TRBJ2-3; TRBD2 aligns across 12 bases. The CDR3 is 19 amino acids. The V gene end was trimmed by 0 bases and the J gene end by 0 bases; junction bases not matched to a gene: 7. Germline CDR1 SGHTA, CDR2 FQGTGA.